This T cell receptor beta chain was captured by sequencing in a study of beta chain features in type 1 diabetes. Findings and limits, study-wide: Any HLA type influence on TCRB rearrangement was left unresolved here. Researchers report that Type 1 diabetes patients had moderately but significantly shorter TCRB CDR3s across all four CD4+ subsets.

This clone was recorded once. Its antigen remains unidentified. Since all of the isolated RNA was reverse transcribed, expressed TCRB transcripts were what got sequenced. About 4 million reads per sample were averaged for naive, central memory and regulatory samples. The data were produced by immunoSEQ multiplex PCR, yet TCRdb's version contains in-frame clones alone and is incomplete. This repertoire shows some 640,000 clones, over 12% found once; its top ten account for 0.03% to 0.045%. Every participating donor gave one draw, a heparinised blood sample averaging about 100 mL. Cells sorted by CD45RO/CCR7/CD25/CD127/CD95/CD27 comprised CD4+ naive, central memory, regulatory and stem cell-like memory cells. Germline values: CDR1 SEHNR, CDR2 FQNEAQ (reference sequence). The CDR3 loop spans 16 amino acids. J was trimmed by 1 base and V by 4 bases; bases with no gene match: 7.

Specimen: naive CD4+ T cells from blood. This sequence joins TRBV7-9 and TRBJ2-3; 8 bases map to TRBD2. The receptor comes from a man between 18 and 29 years old with type 1 diabetes. Here the CDR3 DNA reads TGTGCCAGCAGCTCAGGTGCGACTAGCGGCACAGATACGCAGTATTTT. It is translated as CASSSGATSGTDTQYF.